The 29 T cell receptor beta chains given below trace back to one sample, sequenced in a study of blood T cell repertoires in COVID-19 (dated by TCRdb to about 2020). Libraries were prepared through the immunoSEQ multiplex PCR assay. In TCRdb, the immuneACCESS table is reduced to in-frame sequences with V and J assigned. These tables do not hold every clone; where another copy was compared, an unresolved V gene accounts for under half, and the others remain unexplained. This sample comprises 200,000 to 250,000 clones, about nine tenths of them detected only once. Of the sample, 5.9% falls within the top ten clones. Material: peripheral blood. These TCRs come from a man at least 80 years old with acute or convalescent COVID-19.

V and J are TRBV18 and TRBJ1-1; 10 bases match TRBD1. V shed 3 bases, J shed 1 base, and the junction held 8 bases outside the gene matches. The germline V gene has CDR1 KGHSH and CDR2 LQKENI. CDR3 length: 17 amino acids. CDR3 nucleotide sequence: TGTGCCAGCTCACCTCCCGGGACAGGGGCCAGGAACACTGAAGCTTTCTTT. Its protein is CASSPPGTGARNTEAFF.

This clone was detected only once. The genes are TRBV7-9 and TRBJ2-3; maybe TRBD2 (5 bases). V gave up 5 bases and J gave up 0 bases, with 12 bases separating them. This CDR3 has 15 amino acids. Looked up from germline, CDR1 is SEHNR and CDR2 is FQNEAQ (reference sequence). The CDR3 DNA sequence: TGTGCCAGCAGCCCCAGCGGTTCTAGCACAGATACGCAGTATTTT. Encoded protein: CASSPSGSSTDTQYF.

The chain links TRBV4-2 to TRBJ1-5; 7 nucleotides align to TRBD1. The trim removed 1 base at V and 6 bases at J, leaving 6 bases unmatched. The CDR3 runs to 15 residues. CDR1 and CDR2 (germline): LGHNA, YNFKEQ. The CDR3 DNA follows: TGTGCCAGCAGCCAAGCCGGGACAGAGGGTCAGCCCCAGCATTTT. It translates to CASSQAGTEGQPQHF.

This clone occurred a few times. V gene TRBV5-1 combines with J gene TRBJ1-2; D may be TRBD1 (5 bases). The CDR3 contains 14 residues. Germline V gives CDR1 SGHRS, CDR2 YFSETQ. The V and J ends lost 0 bases and 5 bases respectively, with 11 bases between them. For the CDR3, the DNA is TGCGCCAGCAGCTTGGTACAGGTCCGGTATGGCTACACCTTC. Amino acid sequence: CASSLVQVRYGYTF.

V is TRBV12-3 or TRBV12-4 and J is TRBJ2-5; TRBD2 is a possible D gene (5 bases). The CDR3 totals 13 residues. V was shortened by 6 bases and J by 4 bases, with 12 bases between the two germline ends. CDR3 sequence (DNA): TGTGCCAGCAGCCCAAGAGAGGGAGAGACCCAGTACTTC. It translates to CASSPREGETQYF.

The CDR3 reads CASSRKPQGGAGELFF. The CDR3 bases are TGCGCCAGCAGCCGAAAACCTCAGGGGGGCGCCGGGGAGCTGTTTTTT. This rearrangement joins TRBV5-1 to TRBJ2-2; D is possibly TRBD1 (7 bases). The CDR3 extends over 16 amino acids. Germline values: CDR1 SGHRS, CDR2 YFSETQ. The V and J ends lost 4 bases and 6 bases respectively, with 19 bases between them.

This sequence joins TRBV19 and TRBJ2-1, with 9 bases that match TRBD1. Germline loops: CDR1 LNHDA, CDR2 SQIVND (reference sequence). With V trimmed by 4 bases and J by 1 base, 5 bases remained unmatched. This CDR3 has 16 residues. Written as DNA, the CDR3 is TGTGCCAGTAGTAAGGGACAGGGTACTTCCTACAATGAGCAGTTCTTC. It codes for CASSKGQGTSYNEQFF.

This clone has only one observation. This rearrangement joins TRBV27 to TRBJ2-1; 7 bases match TRBD2. V was clipped by 5 bases and J by 9 bases; unmatched bases: 10. The CDR3 length is 14 residues. The germline V gene has CDR1 MNHEY and CDR2 SMNVEV (reference sequence). The CDR3 coding sequence is TGTGCCAGCAGTCAAAGACTAGCTTTCGGTGAGCAGTTCTTC. This sequence encodes CASSQRLAFGEQFF.

This clone appeared a few times. The rearrangement uses TRBV18 and TRBJ1-1, with D perhaps TRBD1 (6 bases). The CDR3 is 17 amino acids. V was clipped by 2 bases and J by 0 bases, with 16 bases between them. The germline V gene has CDR1 KGHSH and CDR2 LQKENI. As DNA, the CDR3 is TGTGCCAGCTCACCATTATCCTCGGGACACCTGAACACTGAAGCTTTCTTT. This encodes CASSPLSSGHLNTEAFF.

J is TRBJ2-2 and V is TRBV7-8; D is ambiguous. The CDR3 length is 13 residues. V was clipped by 7 bases and J by 6 bases, with 12 bases between them. The germline gives CDR1 SGHVS, CDR2 FQNEAQ. The CDR3 DNA follows: TGTGCCAGCACCCAAACCCGGGCCGGGGAGCTGTTTTTT. Amino acid sequence: CASTQTRAGELFF.

This chain connects TRBV3-1 (or the pseudogene TRBV3-2) to TRBJ1-2; the match to TRBD1 covers 8 bases. CDR3 length equals 15 residues. The ends lost 1 base at V and 4 bases at J; junction bases unmatched: 5. Germline values: CDR1 LGHDT, CDR2 YNNKEL (reference sequence). The CDR3 DNA reads TGTGCCAGCAGCCAAGGAGGTGACAGGGGCTATGGCTACACCTTC. It codes for CASSQGGDRGYGYTF.

In this sample, this clone turned up once. This sequence joins TRBV24-1 and TRBJ2-1, with D possibly being TRBD2 (6 bases). The CDR3 has 13 residues. V was shortened by 7 bases and J by 1 base, with 7 bases between the two germline ends. Germline CDR1 and CDR2: KGHDR and SFDVKD. The DNA of the CDR3 is TGTGCCACCAGCGGGAGATCCTACAATGAGCAGTTCTTC. This sequence encodes CATSGRSYNEQFF.

The gene calls are TRBV30 and TRBJ1-2, with D uncertain. The CDR3 has 11 residues. The V end lost 2 bases, the J end lost 12 bases, and 13 bases lay between the germline ends. Looked up from germline, CDR1 is GTSNPN and CDR2 is SVGIG (reference sequence). DNA of the CDR3: TGTGCCTGGAGTAATAATAGAGAGGACACCTTC. Protein: CAWSNNREDTF.

The V call is TRBV7-9, the J call TRBJ2-2; D gene uncertain. Trimming cost V 8 bases and J 1 base, with 5 bases left between them. The CDR3 is made up of 12 amino acids. CDR1 and CDR2 (germline): SEHNR, FQNEAQ (reference sequence). The CDR3 sequence is CASAENTGELFF. The CDR3 DNA follows: TGTGCCAGCGCGGAGAACACCGGGGAGCTGTTTTTT.

V and J are TRBV18 and TRBJ2-7, with 8 nucleotides matching TRBD1. The CDR3 runs 13 residues. V shed 4 bases and J 6 bases; nucleotides not matched to a gene: 5. Germline V CDR1 and CDR2: KGHSH, LQKENI. CDR3 sequence reads: CASSHDTGGEQYF. The CDR3 nucleotides read TGTGCCAGCTCACATGACACAGGGGGCGAGCAGTACTTC.

The chain links TRBV6-5 to TRBJ2-3, with 10 bases matching TRBD1. Germline-derived CDR1 and CDR2 are MNHEY and SVGAGI. The CDR3 length is 15 residues. Trimming at V came to 5 bases and at J to 4 bases, leaving 6 bases not matched to a gene. The CDR3 loop reads CASSRGTGAADTQYF. As DNA, the CDR3 is TGTGCCAGCAGTCGCGGGACAGGGGCGGCAGATACGCAGTATTTT.

This clone is a singleton in its sample. J is TRBJ1-1 and V is TRBV30; no reliable D call. This CDR3 is 13 amino acids long. V lost 0 bases to trimming and J lost 1 base, with 6 bases between them. CDR1 and CDR2 (germline): GTSNPN, SVGIG (reference sequence). Here the CDR3 reads CAWSVRGNTEAFF. The DNA of the CDR3 is TGTGCCTGGAGTGTACGGGGGAACACTGAAGCTTTCTTT.

V is TRBV7-9 and J is TRBJ2-3; D may be TRBD1 (6 bases). The CDR3 is 13 amino acids. The V end was cut by 5 bases, the J end by 3 bases, with 9 bases between. Germline CDR1 SEHNR, CDR2 FQNEAQ (reference sequence). CDR3 DNA: TGTGCCAGCAGCCGGACAGTTACAGATACGCAGTATTTT. Encoded protein: CASSRTVTDTQYF.

The chain has TRBV21-1 and TRBJ1-2; TRBD1, the table's D call, lacks a check against the DNA. TRBV21-1 is designated a pseudogene. The CDR3 length is 15 residues. The CDR3 bases are TGTGCCAGCAGCTGCCCCGGGACAGAAGTCTATGGCTACACCTTC. As protein: CASSCPGTEVYGYTF.

Note on this clone: Sequence at one end of the junction differs from germline and may be a read error. The J gene is TRBJ1-4, the V gene TRBV7-7, with a weak D call TRBD1 (6 bases). From germline, CDR1 is SSHAT and CDR2 FNYEAQ (reference sequence). The CDR3 is 13 residues long. The CDR3 region has the DNA TGTGCTAGCAGCTCACAGGGCGGGGAAAAACTGTTTTTT. This codes for CASSSQGGEKLFF.

The chain joins TRBV5-6 to TRBJ1-2; a weak D match, TRBD1 (5 bases). This CDR3 has 15 residues. The V end was cut by 4 bases, the J end by 2 bases, with 15 bases between. The germline V gene encodes CDR1 SGHDT and CDR2 YYEEEE. The CDR3 DNA follows: TGTGCCAGCAGCCCCAGACAGATTCCAAACTATGGCTACACCTTC. The encoded protein is CASSPRQIPNYGYTF.

The gene calls are TRBV28 and TRBJ2-5; D perhaps matches TRBD1 (7 bases). From germline, CDR1 is MDHEN and CDR2 SYDVKM. Trimming shortened V by 3 bases and J by 5 bases, and 16 bases separated the two germline ends. This CDR3 comprises 15 residues. The CDR3 DNA follows: TGTGCCAGCAGTTTCGCTTCAGGGGGGCTCGAGACCCAGTACTTC. Translation: CASSFASGGLETQYF.

The genes are TRBV30 and TRBJ1-6, with 8 bases fitting TRBD1. J was trimmed by 7 bases and V by 0 bases; bases with no gene match: 11. Germline V CDR1 and CDR2: GTSNPN, SVGIG (reference sequence). The length of the CDR3 is 17 residues. For the CDR3, the DNA is TGTGCCTGGAGTGTCGGGCAGGGGGCAAGGGGAAATTCACCCCTCCACTTT. This codes for CAWSVGQGARGNSPLHF.

This clone was counted once. The chain uses TRBV5-8 and TRBJ2-3, with TRBD2 matching over 7 bases. The CDR3 extends over 15 amino acids. Germline assignment: CDR1 SGHTS and CDR2 YDEGEE. J gave up 5 bases and V 4 bases, and 10 bases lay outside the gene matches. The CDR3 coding sequence is TGTGCCAGCAGCCGCACGGGGGGTCGTGGAGATACGCAGTATTTT. This sequence encodes CASSRTGGRGDTQYF. The full variable domain, rest sourced from reference TRBV5-8 and TRBJ2-3, is EAGVTQSPTHLIKTRGQQATLRCSPISGHTSVYWYQQALGLGLQFLLWYDEGEERNRGNFPPRFSGRQFPNYSSELNVNALELEDSALYLCASSRTGGRGDTQYFGPGTRLTVL.

The V and J genes are TRBV28 and TRBJ2-7; 7 bases are a match to TRBD2. V lost 5 bases to trimming and J lost 5 bases; unmatched junction nucleotides: 9. Germline V gene lookup returns CDR1 MDHEN and CDR2 SYDVKM. The CDR3 is 14 amino acids. The CDR3 nucleotides read TGTGCCAGCAGTACGGGGGGATCACTACACGAGCAGTACTTC. Encoded protein: CASSTGGSLHEQYF.

The chain recombines TRBV7-2 with TRBJ1-6; unclear D gene. Per germline, CDR1 SGHTA and CDR2 FQGNSA. V lost 3 bases and J lost 7, with 10 bases in between. There are 14 residues in the CDR3. The DNA for the CDR3 is TGTGCCAGCAGCTTCGAGGTGGCCAATTCACCCCTCCACTTT. It yields the protein CASSFEVANSPLHF. Complete variable domain (other parts from reference TRBV7-2 and TRBJ1-6): GAGVSQSPSNKVTEKGKDVELRCDPISGHTALYWYRQSLGQGLEFLIYFQGNSAPDKSGLPSDRFSAERTGGSVSTLTIQRTQQEDSAVYLCASSFEVANSPLHFGNGTRLTVT.

The chain uses TRBV27 and TRBJ1-5; tentative D call: TRBD1 (6 bases). V was trimmed by 1 base and J by 7 bases, leaving 11 bases between them. Germline assignment: CDR1 MNHEY and CDR2 SMNVEV (reference sequence). The CDR3 is made up of 14 amino acids. The CDR3 reads CASSLWGTSQPQHF. DNA of the CDR3: TGTGCCAGCAGTTTATGGGGGACATCCCAGCCCCAGCATTTT.

The chain employs TRBV27 and TRBJ1-1; D might be TRBD1 (6 bases). The CDR3 is made up of 14 amino acids. Germline V CDR1 and CDR2: MNHEY, SMNVEV (reference sequence). V was pared by 5 bases and J by 4 bases, with 14 bases between. CDR3 region: CASSPQGTATEAFF. The DNA of the CDR3 is TGTGCCAGCAGTCCGCAGGGGACGGCCACTGAAGCTTTCTTT.

The chain joins TRBV5-1 to TRBJ2-3, with D tentatively TRBD2 (6 bases). V was pared by 4 bases and J by 0 bases, with 9 bases between. This CDR3 has 14 residues. The germline CDR1 and CDR2 sequences are SGHRS and YFSETQ. The CDR3 is CASSIGGSTDTQYF. CDR3 nucleotides: TGCGCCAGCAGCATCGGGGGAAGCACAGATACGCAGTATTTT.